The entry that follows covers one TCR beta chain sequence. The target antigen is unknown. Germline assignment: CDR1 SEHNR and CDR2 FQNEAQ (reference sequence). This CDR3 comprises 18 residues. The germline V and J ends were trimmed by 0 bases and 6 bases, with 21 bases remaining between them. The data stem from a study of post-analysis software for immune sequencing data. Points from the study as a whole: TRBV segments more frequent in patients than in controls numbered roughly 5 and included TRBV5-6, TRBV5-1 and TRBV20-1.

Unique-molecular-identifier-tagged TCR beta cDNA libraries were used. TCRdb processed the PCR reads anew with MiXCR; each CDR3 protein has one entry. The sample lists fewer than 700,000 distinct CDR3 sequences, roughly 40% occurring once. The specimen sequenced was blood. The chain couples TRBV7-9 to TRBJ2-1; D possibly uses TRBD1 or TRBD2 (5 bases each). The sequence was collected from a girl aged 10-17 years with multiple sclerosis. The CDR3 region is CASSLALITGTLGNEQFF. The DNA for the CDR3 is TGTGCCAGCAGCTTAGCTCTTATCACCGGGACCCTAGGCAATGAGCAGTTCTTC.